This T cell receptor (delta chain) was documented in a study of gamma-delta chains in newborns, infants, children. Study in general: Microbial exposure reportedly drives polyclonal innate γδ T cell expansion after birth.

TCRdb re-called the reads using CATT. The sample includes roughly 6,100 delta-chain clones, about 2.7% of them seen just once. From germline, CDR1 is GEAIGNYY and CDR2 EKD. The CDR3 runs 17 residues. As regards this clone: At one end the junction does not follow the germline gene, possibly because of a read error.

Sequenced sample: blood. The gene calls are TRDV2 and TRDJ3, with D unresolved. The origin of this receptor is a child who was a newborn, infant or young child, either healthy, febrile or measles-vaccinated (not recorded which). CDR3 sequence reads: CACDTAWTSWYTRQMFF. DNA for the CDR3: TGTGCCTGTGACACCGCCTGGACATCCTGGTACACCCGACAGATGTTTTTC.